A selection of T cell receptor beta chains follows, all from one sample in a study of STAT3 mutations in large granular lymphocyte leukemia. The method was immunoSEQ multiplex PCR; TCRdb's version includes in-frame clones alone and lacks a portion of them. In the table there are 40,000 to 50,000 clones, 81% of which are singletons. The sequencing sample was made of PBMCs. The receptors derive from a human donor with T large granular lymphocyte leukemia. Some clones in this sample may be carry-over from other donors' samples. Both conserved end residues are part of each CDR3. D genes are given only for firm matches. Clone size, where shown, is once, few, many, or a class for clones that have expanded.

D	J	V	size	CDR3	DNA
TRBD2	TRBJ2-7	TRBV28	NA	CASSTSGGPYEQYF	TGTGCCAGCAGCACTAGCGGGGGACCCTACGAGCAGTACTTC
NA	TRBJ2-4	TRBV19	NA	CASRARDIQYF	TGTGCCAGTAGAGCGAGGGACATTCAGTACTTC
NA	TRBJ1-5	TRBV5-6	NA	CASSFDRTWPQHF	TGTGCCAGCAGCTTTGACAGAACCTGGCCCCAGCATTTT
NA	TRBJ2-3	TRBV5-1	NA	CASSFGVATDTQYF	TGCGCCAGCAGCTTCGGGGTAGCAACAGATACGCAGTATTTT
NA	TRBJ2-5	TRBV7-9	NA	CASSLLGQETQYF	TGTGCCAGCAGCTTATTAGGGCAAGAGACCCAGTACTTC
NA	TRBJ1-2	TRBV28	NA	CASSLADYGYTF	TGTGCCAGCAGTTTGGCCGATTATGGCTACACCTTC
TRBD1	TRBJ2-7	TRBV30	NA	CAWSKGQGTYEQYF	TGTGCCTGGAGTAAGGGACAGGGGACCTACGAGCAGTACTTC
TRBD2	TRBJ2-1	TRBV4-2	NA	CASSQVLAGGVEQFF	TGTGCCAGCAGCCAAGTACTAGCGGGGGGGGTTGAGCAGTTCTTC
TRBD1	TRBJ1-6	TRBV6-1	NA	CASRLSQGAIPLHF	TGTGCCAGCAGACTCTCCCAGGGGGCAATACCCCTCCACTTT
NA	TRBJ2-3	TRBV6-5	NA	CASSYWAGQSTDTQYF	TGTGCCAGCAGTTACTGGGCGGGACAGAGCACAGATACGCAGTATTTT
TRBD1	TRBJ2-7	TRBV6-5	few	CASGTGWGYEQYF	TGTGCTTCCGGGACAGGGTGGGGGTACGAGCAGTACTTC
TRBD1	TRBJ1-1	TRBV18	NA	CASSPGTGLYTEAFF	TGTGCCAGCTCACCCGGGACAGGGTTGTACACTGAAGCTTTCTTT
NA	TRBJ1-2	TRBV7-9	NA	CASSRPSETYGYTF	TGTGCCAGCAGCCGACCCTCCGAGACCTATGGCTACACCTTC
NA	TRBJ2-2	TRBV7-2	NA	CASSFSLHTGELFF	TGTGCCAGCAGCTTCAGCCTTCACACCGGGGAGCTGTTTTTT
NA	TRBJ2-1	TRBV10-2	NA	CASSEFNNEQFF	TGCGCCAGCAGTGAGTTTAACAATGAGCAGTTCTTC
TRBD1	TRBJ2-5	TRBV2	NA	CASSGTGGFETQYF	TGTGCCAGCAGCGGGACAGGGGGCTTCGAGACCCAGTACTTC